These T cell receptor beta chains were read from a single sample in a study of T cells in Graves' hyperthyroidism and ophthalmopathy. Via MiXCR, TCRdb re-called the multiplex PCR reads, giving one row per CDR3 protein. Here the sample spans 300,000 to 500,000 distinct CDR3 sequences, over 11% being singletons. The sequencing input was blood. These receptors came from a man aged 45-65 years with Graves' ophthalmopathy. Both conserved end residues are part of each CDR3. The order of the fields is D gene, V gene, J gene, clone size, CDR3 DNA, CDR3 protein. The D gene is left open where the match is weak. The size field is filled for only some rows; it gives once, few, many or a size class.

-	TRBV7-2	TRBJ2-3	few	TGTGCCAGCAACACTAGGGCGATAGTCACAGATACGCAGTATTTT	CASNTRAIVTDTQYF
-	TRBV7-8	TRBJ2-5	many	TGTGCCAGCAGCTCGGAGGAGTGGGAGACCCAGTACTTC	CASSSEEWETQYF
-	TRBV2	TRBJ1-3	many	TGTGCCAGCATTATGGGCACAGCCTCTGGAAACACCATATATTTT	CASIMGTASGNTIYF
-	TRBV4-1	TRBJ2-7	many	TGCGCCAGCAGCCTACAGAGCTCCTACGAGCAGTACTTC	CASSLQSSYEQYF
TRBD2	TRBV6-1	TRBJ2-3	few	TGTGCCAGCAGCCGACTAGCGTTGACGGAAGATACGCAGTATTTT	CASSRLALTEDTQYF
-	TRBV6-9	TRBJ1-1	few	TGTGCCAGCAGTTTGAAGATTGAAGCTTTCTTT	CASSLKIEAFF
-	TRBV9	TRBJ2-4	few	TGTGCCAGCAGCGGACAGGACAACATTCAGTACTTC	CASSGQDNIQYF
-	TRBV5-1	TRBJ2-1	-	TGCGCCAGCAGTTCGAGTGGGAACAATGAGCAGTTCTTC	CASSSSGNNEQFF
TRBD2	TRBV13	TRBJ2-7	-	TGTGCCAGCAGCTTAGCGGCTAGCGGGAGAGGTAGGGAGCAGTACTTC	CASSLAASGRGREQYF
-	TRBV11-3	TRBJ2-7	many	TGTGCCAGCAGCTTTCTCAGGGGATCCTACGAGCAGTACTTC	CASSFLRGSYEQYF
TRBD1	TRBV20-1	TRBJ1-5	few	TGCAGTGCTAGAGAAGGGACAGGGAGCCAGCCCCAGCATTTT	CSAREGTGSQPQHF
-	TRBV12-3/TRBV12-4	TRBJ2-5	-	TGTGCCAGCAGTTTAGAGAGAATGCAGACCCAGTACTTC	CASSLERMQTQYF
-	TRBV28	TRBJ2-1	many	TGTGCCAGCAGTCTCTCCCTCGACGGCTACAATGAGCAGTTCTTC	CASSLSLDGYNEQFF
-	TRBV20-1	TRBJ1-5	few	TGCAGTGCTAGCCGGGGGGGTTCAAATCAGCCCCAGCATTTT	CSASRGGSNQPQHF
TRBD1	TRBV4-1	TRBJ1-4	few	TGCGCCAGCAGACAAGATGTGACAGGGAATGAGGAACTGTTTTTT	CASRQDVTGNEELFF
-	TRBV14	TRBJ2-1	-	TGTGCCAGCAGCCAGGGACCGACCTTAGGAGCCTACAATGAGCAGTTCTTC	CASSQGPTLGAYNEQFF
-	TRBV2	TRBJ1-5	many	TGTGCCAGCGGCGAACAGGGTGACAATCAGCCCCAGCATTTT	CASGEQGDNQPQHF
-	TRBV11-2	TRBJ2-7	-	TGTGCCAGCAGCTTGGGCCGCAGGGTTTACGAGCAGTACTTC	CASSLGRRVYEQYF
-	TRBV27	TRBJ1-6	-	TGTGCCAGCAGTTTAAGAGGGGGTGCCTATAATTCACCCCTCCACTTT	CASSLRGGAYNSPLHF
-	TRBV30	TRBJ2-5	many	TGTGCCTGGAGTGATGTGGCAGAGACCCAGTACTTC	CAWSDVAETQYF
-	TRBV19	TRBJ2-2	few	TGTGCCAGTAGTATTTGGGGGGCGATCACCGGGGAGCTGTTTTTT	CASSIWGAITGELFF
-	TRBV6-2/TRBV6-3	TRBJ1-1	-	TGTGCCAGCAGTTACTGCAGGCCCGGGGCTGAAGCTTTCTTT	CASSYCRPGAEAFF
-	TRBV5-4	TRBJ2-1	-	TGTGCCAGCAGCACACCGTGGAATGAGCAGTTCTTC	CASSTPWNEQFF
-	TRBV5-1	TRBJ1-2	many	TGCGCCAGCAGCTTAGACAGGCCCTCCTATGGCTACACCTTC	CASSLDRPSYGYTF
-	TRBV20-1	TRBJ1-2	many	TGCAGTGCTAGAGAAGTAAAGGATGGCTACACCTTC	CSAREVKDGYTF
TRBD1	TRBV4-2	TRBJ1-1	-	TGTGCCAGCAGCCAGATGACCGGGACAGGGAACACTGAAGCTTTCTTT	CASSQMTGTGNTEAFF
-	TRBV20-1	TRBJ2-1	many	TGCAGTGCTAGAGATGGTCGGGAAAGCTCCTACAATGAGCAGTTCTTC	CSARDGRESSYNEQFF
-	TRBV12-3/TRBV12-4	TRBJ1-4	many	TGTGCCAGCAGTTTGAACGGACGTTTCGGTGAAAAACTGTTTTTT	CASSLNGRFGEKLFF
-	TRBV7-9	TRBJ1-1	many	TGTGCCAGCAGCTTTGAAGTGAACACTGAAGCTTTCTTT	CASSFEVNTEAFF
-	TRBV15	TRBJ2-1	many	TGTGCCACCAGCAGAGAGGGGGGACTCCATAGTGAGCAGTTCTTC	CATSREGGLHSEQFF
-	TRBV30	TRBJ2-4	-	TGTGCCTGGAGTGTTTTGGGGACGGCCAAAAACATTCAGTACTTC	CAWSVLGTAKNIQYF
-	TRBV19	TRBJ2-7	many	TGTGCCAGTAGTCCGAGCGGCTACGAGCAGTACTTC	CASSPSGYEQYF
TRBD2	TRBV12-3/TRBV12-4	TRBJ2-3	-	TGTGCCAGCAGTTTAGGACTAGCGGTACCTCCTGGTAGCACAGATACGCAGTATTTT	CASSLGLAVPPGSTDTQYF
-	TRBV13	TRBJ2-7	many	TGTGCCAGCACCTTAATCTCCGAGCAGTACTTC	CASTLISEQYF
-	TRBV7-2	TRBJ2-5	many	TGTGCCAGCAGCTTACTGTTGGGTGCGGGCCGAGCCGTGGAGACCCAGTACTTC	CASSLLLGAGRAVETQYF
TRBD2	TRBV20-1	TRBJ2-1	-	TGCAGTGCTAGAACCCCTGGGACTAGCGGTCTAATGATCTCCTACAATGAGCAGTTCTTC	CSARTPGTSGLMISYNEQFF
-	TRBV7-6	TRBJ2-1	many	TGTGCCAGCAGCTTAGACCCGGGACTCGGGGTGGAGCAGTTCTTC	CASSLDPGLGVEQFF
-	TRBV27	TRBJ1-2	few	TGTGCCAGCAGTTCCCCAGGGAGTGGCTACACCTTC	CASSSPGSGYTF
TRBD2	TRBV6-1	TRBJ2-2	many	TGTGCCAGCAGTCCGAGCGGGAGCATTACCGGGGAGCTGTTTTTT	CASSPSGSITGELFF
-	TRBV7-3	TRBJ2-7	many	TGTGCCAGCAGCTCTCCTTTTACGGACGAGCAGTACTTC	CASSSPFTDEQYF
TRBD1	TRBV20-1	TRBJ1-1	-	TGCAGTGCTAGCGGTGAGACAGGGGACACTGAAGCTTTCTTT	CSASGETGDTEAFF
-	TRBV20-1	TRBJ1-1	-	TGCAGTGCCCTTCGGGGGGTAGGGCAGACTGAAGCTTTCTTT	CSALRGVGQTEAFF
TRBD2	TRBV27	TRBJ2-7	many	TGTGCCAGCAGTTTATCGGCTAGCGGCAAATACGAGCAGTACTTC	CASSLSASGKYEQYF
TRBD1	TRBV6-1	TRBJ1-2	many	TGTGCCAGCAGTCCCTGGGACAGGACGGATGGCTACACCTTC	CASSPWDRTDGYTF
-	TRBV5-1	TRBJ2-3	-	TGCGCCAGCAGCTTGGAACTGGGGGGCACAGATACGCAGTATTTT	CASSLELGGTDTQYF
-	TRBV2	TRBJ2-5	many	TGTGCCAGCAGATTGCCTACGCAAGAGACCCAGTACTTC	CASRLPTQETQYF
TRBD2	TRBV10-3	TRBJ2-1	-	TGTGCCGGCGGGAGTCGGAATGAGCAGTTCTTC	CAGGSRNEQFF
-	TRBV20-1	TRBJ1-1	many	TGCAGTGCTCCGGGGGAAGTTGCAACTGAAGCTTTCTTT	CSAPGEVATEAFF
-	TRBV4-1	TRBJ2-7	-	TGCGCCAGCAGCCAAGTTACGGTTTCCTACGAGCAGTACTTC	CASSQVTVSYEQYF
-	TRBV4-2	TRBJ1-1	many	TGTGCCAGCAGCCAAGATCCCCAATGGGGAGGGAACACTGAAGCTTTCTTT	CASSQDPQWGGNTEAFF